This T cell receptor (beta chain) was sequenced for a study of spatial heterogeneity in lung cancer. This CDR3 spans 13 amino acids. Losses at the gene ends were 1 base for V and 9 bases for J; bases not matched to a gene: 5. Germline CDR1 is GTSNPN and CDR2 is SVGIG (reference sequence). This clonotype occurred many times. Time point: blood at routine non-recurrence follow-up after resection. The input material, whole RNA from tumor, nontumor lung or frozen PBMC, was sequenced unsorted. Using its own MiXCR run on the 5' RACE reads, TCRdb lists one record per CDR3 protein. The sample has around 110,000 distinct CDR3 sequences, 10% to 15% seen once; the top ten hold about 15%.

Sequencing used PBMCs, obtained at follow-up. The chain joins TRBV30 to TRBJ2-7; TRBD1 matches at 11 bases. This TCR came from a male donor with early-stage non-small cell lung cancer. The CDR3 here is CAWSAGDRGRQYF. CDR3 DNA: TGTGCCTGGAGTGCGGGGGACAGGGGGAGGCAGTACTTC. The whole variable domain, filled in from reference TRBV30 and TRBJ2-7, reads SQTIHQWPATLVQPVGSPLSLECTVEGTSNPNLYWYRQAAGRGLQLLFYSVGIGQISSEVPQNLSASRPQDRQFILSSKKLLLSDSGFYLCAWSAGDRGRQYFGPGTRLTVT.